Detailed here is one T cell receptor (beta chain). The sample is drawn from a study of control samples from healthy donors and cancer patients. CDR1 is LNHDA, CDR2 SQIVND, per germline (reference sequence). V trimming: 8 bases; J trimming: 4 bases; junction bases outside the gene matches: 5. CDR3 size: 13 residues. Some clones are missing from TCRdb's copy, which holds only in-frame ones; the method was immunoSEQ multiplex PCR. This table has about 83,000 clones, around 92% appearing once. The receptor comes from a man aged 25 to 45 in good health. Source material: blood. V and J are TRBV19 and TRBJ1-2; 9 bases fit TRBD1. The CDR3, as DNA: TGTGCCAGTGGGGACAGGGCAGGCTATGGCTACACCTTC. Translation gives CASGDRAGYGYTF.